This T cell receptor (beta chain) was captured by sequencing in a study of blood T cell repertoires in COVID-19. Turning to the study itself: Sample material is recorded as cDNA or gDNA derived from T cells, B-cell-depleted T cells, or PBMCs.

Original handling: Amplification of reference gene primers provided the estimated nucleated cell counts. Only in-frame clones appear in the TCRdb table, and some are missing; sequencing was by immunoSEQ multiplex PCR. V and J calls plus clone size are reproduced from that table; the DNA served to infer D and trimming. The sample records about 190,000 clones, over 75% being singletons. Germline V gene lookup returns CDR1 DFQATT and CDR2 SNEGSKA (reference sequence). Trimming left V 3 bases short and J 4 bases short, with 15 bases between. The CDR3 runs 15 residues. The clonotype comes from a woman between 50 and 59 years old with acute or convalescent COVID-19. Source material: peripheral blood. V and J are TRBV20-1 and TRBJ1-4; no clear D gene. The CDR3 reads CSASLHTGGNEKLFF. In nucleotides, the CDR3 is TGCAGTGCTAGTTTGCACACCGGAGGTAATGAAAAACTGTTTTTT.